Below are 21 T cell receptor beta chains sequenced from a single sample in a study of Graves' ophthalmopathy and Graves' hyperthyroidism. Investigators amplified TCR beta CDR3 regions from RNA transcripts. In the first round, RT-PCR was carried out with HTBI primers, and a multiplex PCR formed the second round. MiXCR, run by TCRdb on the multiplex PCR reads, gives a single entry per CDR3 protein. Altogether a few hundred thousand distinct CDR3 sequences are present, 15% to 17% being singletons, with the ten largest covering around 6.6%. The sample taken for sequencing was peripheral blood. The receptors here all came from a woman aged 18-30 years with stable Graves' hyperthyroidism.

There are many counts of this clonotype. The chain recombines TRBV6-5 with TRBJ2-7; 11 bases line up with TRBD2. V shed 4 bases, J shed 2 bases, and the junction held 10 bases outside the gene matches. Germline V gene lookup returns CDR1 MNHEY and CDR2 SVGAGI. The CDR3 runs 17 residues. CDR3 residues: CASSWRRLAGSTYEQYF. The CDR3 DNA reads as TGTGCCAGCAGTTGGCGAAGACTAGCGGGGTCGACCTACGAGCAGTACTTC.

This clonotype has more than one count but fewer than ten. This sequence joins TRBV6-2 or TRBV6-3 and TRBJ2-2; D is unresolved. V was shortened by 2 bases and J by 2 bases, with 6 bases between the two germline ends. CDR1 is MNHEY and CDR2 is SVGEGT in the germline V gene. The CDR3 has 14 residues. DNA of the CDR3: TGTGCCAGCAGTTACGACGGAAACACCGGGGAGCTGTTTTTT. Its translation is CASSYDGNTGELFF.

This clonotype turned up a few times. The chain employs TRBV2 and TRBJ2-2, with 9 bases aligning to TRBD1. The CDR3 extends over 15 amino acids. The junction had 1 base not matched to a gene; V was cut back by 4 bases and J by 1 base. Germline CDR1 reads SNHLY; CDR2 reads FYNNEI. The CDR3 spells CASSGQGGNTGELFF. The CDR3 DNA reads as TGTGCCAGCAGTGGACAGGGGGGGAACACCGGGGAGCTGTTTTTT.

This clonotype has a count of ten or more. The chain has TRBV10-3 and TRBJ1-3; 8 bases line up with TRBD1. Germline-derived CDR1 and CDR2 are ENHRY and SYGVKD. Trimming removed 5 bases from V and 4 bases from J; junction bases left unmatched: 7. The CDR3 has 15 amino acids. The CDR3 DNA reads as TGTGCCATCAGTAATAACCGGGACAGGGGAAACACCATATATTTT. Protein sequence: CAISNNRDRGNTIYF.

The CDR3: CASSRTDPQETQYF. The CDR3 coding sequence is TGTGCCAGTAGTAGAACGGATCCACAAGAGACCCAGTACTTC. The rearrangement uses TRBV19 and TRBJ2-5; D ambiguous. CDR1 is LNHDA, CDR2 SQIVND, per germline (reference sequence). Trimming took off 4 bases at V and 2 bases at J, with 11 bases between the two ends. The CDR3 contains 14 residues.

This clonotype was recorded at least ten times. The chain recombines TRBV20-1 with TRBJ1-1, with a tentative D call TRBD1 (6 bases). V lost 5 bases to trimming and J lost 1 base, with 14 bases between them. Germline V gives CDR1 DFQATT, CDR2 SNEGSKA (reference sequence). The CDR3 loop spans 14 amino acids. The CDR3 nucleotides read TGCAGTGCTTTTTCAGCGGGACAGAACACTGAAGCTTTCTTT. It encodes CSAFSAGQNTEAFF.

Many counts were recorded for this clonotype. This chain uses TRBV7-8 with TRBJ1-5; 7 nucleotides align to TRBD1. This CDR3 spans 14 amino acids. The V segment lost 4 bases and the J segment 3 bases; nucleotides outside the gene matches: 3. Germline loops: CDR1 SGHVS, CDR2 FQNEAQ. CDR3 residues: CASSSTGVNQPQHF. CDR3 nucleotide sequence: TGTGCCAGCAGCTCCACAGGGGTCAATCAGCCCCAGCATTTT.

This clonotype was seen ten or more times. The chain links TRBV19 to TRBJ1-3; a possible D gene is TRBD1 (5 bases). This CDR3 has 17 residues. CDR1 is LNHDA, CDR2 SQIVND, per germline (reference sequence). V lost 5 bases and J 0 bases, leaving 17 bases between the germline ends. The CDR3 coding sequence is TGTGCCAGTAGTGTCTCCGGGACGGTGGGCTCTGGAAACACCATATATTTT. Amino acids: CASSVSGTVGSGNTIYF.

This clonotype was detected many times. V is TRBV7-2 and J is TRBJ1-2; TRBD1 agrees at 7 bases. Trimming removed 3 bases from V and 5 bases from J; junction bases left unmatched: 3. In germline, CDR1 is SGHTA, CDR2 FQGNSA. This CDR3 spans 13 amino acids. Here the CDR3 reads CASSFDRDYGYTF. Here the CDR3 DNA reads TGTGCCAGCAGCTTCGACAGGGATTATGGCTACACCTTC.

The chain combines TRBV6-5 with TRBJ1-2; TRBD1 might be the D (6 bases). This CDR3 region has 13 residues. V was cut by 0 bases and J by 6 bases, with 8 bases left in between. Per germline, CDR1 MNHEY and CDR2 SVGAGI. The CDR3 region has the DNA TGTGCCAGCAGTTACTCGAACAGGGATGGCTACACCTTC. The encoded protein is CASSYSNRDGYTF.

The table lists this clonotype with many counts. V usage is TRBV5-1 and J usage is TRBJ2-7; 7 positions match TRBD2. V lost 0 bases to trimming and J lost 5 bases; unmatched junction nucleotides: 8. The CDR3 runs 15 residues. Germline loops: CDR1 SGHRS, CDR2 YFSETQ. This chain's CDR3 is CASSLGGGGTDEQYF. CDR3 bases: TGCGCCAGCAGCTTGGGGGGCGGGGGAACCGACGAGCAGTACTTC.

The V and J genes are TRBV6-5 and TRBJ2-5; tentatively, D is TRBD2 (7 bases). The CDR3 spans 17 residues. Trimming shortened V by 0 bases and J by 1 base, and 15 bases separated the two germline ends. Germline values: CDR1 MNHEY, CDR2 SVGAGI. The CDR3 region is CASSYSTGGGGQETQYF. CDR3 sequence (DNA): TGTGCCAGCAGTTACTCGACCGGGGGCGGGGGCCAAGAGACCCAGTACTTC.

This clonotype was observed at least ten times. The V and J genes are TRBV20-1 and TRBJ1-2, with D hard to call. The V end lost 7 bases, the J end lost 2 bases, and 14 bases lay between the germline ends. The CDR3 extends over 13 amino acids. CDR1 is DFQATT and CDR2 is SNEGSKA in the germline V gene (reference sequence). The CDR3 here is CSVRHTENYGYTF. The CDR3 DNA is TGCAGTGTCCGACACACCGAGAACTATGGCTACACCTTC.

This clonotype was detected ten times or more. The chain is built from TRBV20-1 and TRBJ1-5; no definite D call. Germline-derived CDR1 and CDR2 are DFQATT and SNEGSKA (reference sequence). This CDR3 is 13 amino acids long. Deletions cut 1 base from V and 6 bases from J, with 10 bases between. The CDR3 bases are TGCAGTGCTAGAGGGGAGGGCGGTCAGCCCCAGCATTTT. As protein: CSARGEGGQPQHF.

In its sample, this clonotype was seen many times. The rearrangement uses TRBV28 and TRBJ2-2; D gene unclear. V was shortened by 5 bases and J by 6 bases, with 7 bases between the two germline ends. CDR1 and CDR2 (germline): MDHEN, SYDVKM. This CDR3 is 12 amino acids long. As DNA, the CDR3 is TGTGCCAGCAGTCCGTACCCCGGGGAGCTGTTTTTT. Translation: CASSPYPGELFF. Full variable domain (outside the CDR3, taken from reference TRBV28 and TRBJ2-2): DVKVTQSSRYLVKRTGEKVFLECVQDMDHENMFWYRQDPGLGLRLIYFSYDVKMKEKGDIPEGYSVSREKKERFSLILESASTNQTSMYLCASSPYPGELFFGEGSRLTVL.

This clonotype was counted at least ten times. The rearrangement uses TRBV6-1 and TRBJ2-7, with TRBD1 identical over 7 bases. V trimming: 10 bases; J trimming: 0 bases; junction bases outside the gene matches: 9. The germline CDR1 and CDR2 sequences are MNHNS and SASEGT. The CDR3 loop spans 14 amino acids. DNA for the CDR3: TGTGCCACCAAGGGGGCAGGTCGCTCCTACGAGCAGTACTTC. Its translation: CATKGAGRSYEQYF.

This clonotype was picked up many times. The gene calls are TRBV15 and TRBJ1-5; TRBD1 aligns across 8 bases. CDR3 length: 17 amino acids. From germline, CDR1 is LNHNV and CDR2 YYDKDF (reference sequence). Trimming cost V 0 bases and J 6 bases; bases outside gene matches: 10. CDR3 protein: CATSRDLDRAESQPQHF. In DNA, the CDR3 is TGTGCCACCAGCAGAGATCTGGACAGGGCCGAGAGTCAGCCCCAGCATTTT.

This clonotype was detected many times. The V gene is TRBV20-1, the J gene TRBJ1-2; D perhaps matches TRBD1 (5 bases). This CDR3 contains 12 residues. V was cut by 4 bases and J by 4 bases, with 10 bases left in between. The germline CDR1 and CDR2 sequences are DFQATT and SNEGSKA (reference sequence). In nucleotides, the CDR3 is TGCAGTGCTAAACCCGGGGCCTATGGCTACACCTTC. As protein: CSAKPGAYGYTF.

This clonotype was detected ten times or more. This chain uses TRBV7-2 with TRBJ1-2; TRBD1 is a possible D gene (5 bases). Germline V gives CDR1 SGHTA, CDR2 FQGNSA. The CDR3 sequence is 14 residues long. V was pared by 3 bases and J by 1 base, with 9 bases between. The chain's CDR3 is CASSLTAFNYGYTF. CDR3 DNA: TGTGCCAGCAGCTTGACAGCCTTTAACTATGGCTACACCTTC.

This clonotype came up many times. This rearrangement joins TRBV12-3 or TRBV12-4 to TRBJ2-7; D possibly corresponds to TRBD2 (5 bases). Trimming left V 8 bases short and J 3 bases short, with 20 bases between. The CDR3 extends over 15 amino acids. In nucleotides, the CDR3 is TGTGCCAGCCAACGGTCGGGGTCGAACTACTACGAGCAGTACTTC. This translates into CASQRSGSNYYEQYF.

J is TRBJ1-2 and V is TRBV19, with 8 bases identical to TRBD1. The V segment lost 7 bases and the J segment 8 bases; nucleotides outside the gene matches: 15. CDR1 is LNHDA and CDR2 is SQIVND in the germline V gene (reference sequence). The CDR3 covers 15 residues. The CDR3 reads CASMGPLDRGGGYTF. In nucleotides, the CDR3 is TGTGCCAGTATGGGGCCCCTCGACAGGGGAGGAGGCTACACCTTC.